What follows are 29 T cell receptor beta chains derived from one specimen sequenced in a study of cytomegalovirus exposure and HLA in healthy donors. Assay used: immunoSEQ multiplex PCR; TCRdb lists only in-frame clones, some missing. The table records some 240,000 clones, around 87% of them present only once. What was sequenced was PBMCs. These receptors were taken from a woman in her 30s in good health and CMV-seropositive.

The CDR3 DNA sequence: TGTGCCAGTATTGGGGGGAACCCAAATAGCAATCAGCCCCAGCATTTT. It is translated as CASIGGNPNSNQPQHF. V gene TRBV19 combines with J gene TRBJ1-5, with a weak D call TRBD1 (5 bases). V dropped 7 bases and J dropped 0 bases, with 16 bases sitting between them. From germline, CDR1 is LNHDA and CDR2 SQIVND (reference sequence). This CDR3 comprises 16 residues.

This chain links TRBV27 with TRBJ2-5, with D possibly TRBD1 on 6 matching bases. The CDR3 is 17 amino acids. The ends were cut back, 4 bases at V and 1 base at J, with 19 bases in the middle. CDR1 and CDR2 (germline): MNHEY, SMNVEV (reference sequence). In nucleotides, the CDR3 is TGTGCCAGCAGTTACAGGTTTCGGACAGAGAGCCAAGAGACCCAGTACTTC. Translation gives CASSYRFRTESQETQYF.

The rearrangement uses TRBV28 and TRBJ2-1, with TRBD2 matching 10 bases. The CDR3 runs to 16 residues. The germline CDR1 and CDR2 sequences are MDHEN and SYDVKM. V dropped 6 bases and J dropped 5; count of bases not matched to a gene: 10. The CDR3 protein is CASRKTSGTINNEQFF. The CDR3 DNA reads TGTGCCAGCAGAAAAACTAGCGGGACAATAAACAATGAGCAGTTCTTC.

The table lists this clone with a count of one. The CDR3: CSAMTENTGELFF. CDR3 nucleotides: TGCAGCGCAATGACTGAGAACACCGGGGAGCTGTTTTTT. The V and J genes are TRBV29-1 and TRBJ2-2; D unresolved. The CDR3 is 13 amino acids. The ends were cut back, 7 bases at V and 1 base at J, with 10 bases in the middle. The germline V gene encodes CDR1 SQVTM and CDR2 ANQGSEA.

The rearrangement joins TRBV4-1 to TRBJ2-7; TRBD1 matches at 7 bases. Germline CDR1 MGHRA, CDR2 YSYEKL. The V gene end was trimmed by 1 base and the J gene end by 2 bases; junction bases not matched to a gene: 8. The CDR3 spans 16 residues. The CDR3 loop reads CASSQVWYRGAYEQYF. In DNA form, the CDR3 reads TGCGCCAGCAGCCAAGTTTGGTACAGGGGTGCCTACGAGCAGTACTTC.

With regard to this clone: The junction departs from germline at one end; a sequencing error may be responsible. V usage is TRBV11-2 and J usage is TRBJ1-1; D is perhaps TRBD1 (6 bases). The CDR3 covers 14 residues. The germline V gene has CDR1 SGHAT and CDR2 FQNNGV. The CDR3 region has the DNA TGTGCCAGCAGCTTAATCGGACAGTACACAGAAGCTTTCTTT. Residues: CASSLIGQYTEAFF. Full variable domain (rest looked up from reference TRBV11-2 and TRBJ1-1): EAGVAQSPRYKIIEKRQSVAFWCNPISGHATLYWYQQILGQGPKLLIQFQNNGVVDDSQLPKDRFSAERLKGVDSTLKIQPAKLEDSAVYLCASSLIGQYTEAFFGQGTRLTVV.

V usage is TRBV6-1 and J usage is TRBJ1-3; D ambiguous. Per the germline V gene, CDR1 is MNHNS and CDR2 is SASEGT. The V gene lost 6 bases and the J gene lost 4 bases, with 16 bases spanning the gap. The CDR3 has 15 amino acids. CDR3 coding DNA: TGTGCCAGCAGGCCCTACTCCTCTTCGGGAAACACCATATATTTT. This sequence encodes CASRPYSSSGNTIYF.

Here the CDR3 reads CASSLGLAGAHTEQYF. Here the CDR3 DNA reads TGTGCCAGCAGCTTGGGACTAGCGGGAGCGCATACCGAGCAGTACTTC. The chain employs TRBV7-2 and TRBJ2-7, with TRBD2 identical over 14 bases. V dropped 3 bases and J dropped 6; count of bases not matched to a gene: 7. The germline CDR1 and CDR2 sequences are SGHTA and FQGNSA. This CDR3 has 16 amino acids. The full variable domain, completed using reference TRBV7-2 and TRBJ2-7, is GAGVSQSPSNKVTEKGKDVELRCDPISGHTALYWYRQSLGQGLEFLIYFQGNSAPDKSGLPSDRFSAERTGGSVSTLTIQRTQQEDSAVYLCASSLGLAGAHTEQYFGPGTRLTVT.

The genes are TRBV2 and TRBJ2-2; 7 bases align to TRBD1. Germline loops: CDR1 SNHLY, CDR2 FYNNEI. The CDR3 has 15 residues. The J segment lost 5 bases and the V segment lost 6 bases, leaving 9 bases of the junction unmatched. The CDR3 sequence: CASRGDRARTGELFF. CDR3 bases: TGTGCCAGCAGGGGTGACAGGGCTCGGACCGGGGAGCTGTTTTTT.

The chain couples TRBV7-9 to TRBJ1-1; possibly TRBD1 for D (5 bases). Germline CDR1 and CDR2: SEHNR and FQNEAQ (reference sequence). V was cut by 7 bases and J by 1 base, with 22 bases left in between. The CDR3 consists of 17 residues. For the CDR3, the DNA is TGTGCCAGCAACCGGGGGATCCTTGACAACCAGAACACTGAAGCTTTCTTT. It is translated as CASNRGILDNQNTEAFF.

This chain connects TRBV5-1 to TRBJ2-1, with 11 bases that match TRBD2. The CDR3 consists of 15 residues. V trimming: 4 bases; J trimming: 5 bases; junction bases outside the gene matches: 5. Germline V gives CDR1 SGHRS, CDR2 YFSETQ. The CDR3 protein is CASSVGTSGDNEQFF. The CDR3 DNA sequence: TGCGCCAGCAGCGTTGGGACTAGCGGAGACAATGAGCAGTTCTTC. The entire variable domain, with the rest obtained from reference TRBV5-1 and TRBJ2-1, is as follows: KAGVTQTPRYLIKTRGQQVTLSCSPISGHRSVSWYQQTPGQGLQFLFEYFSETQRNKGNFPGRFSGRQFSNSRSEMNVSTLELGDSALYLCASSVGTSGDNEQFFGPGTRLTVL.

J is TRBJ2-2 and V is TRBV5-6, with D possibly TRBD2 on 6 matching bases. The CDR3 sequence is 12 residues long. Between the trimmed V and J ends, which lost 4 bases and 15 bases, there was a span of 16 bases. Germline CDR1 and CDR2: SGHDT and YYEEEE. This CDR3 is CASSLLGGAMFF. The CDR3 DNA reads as TGTGCCAGCAGCCTCCTCGGAGGGGCAATGTTTTTT. Full variable domain (missing parts from reference TRBV5-6 and TRBJ2-2): DAGVTQSPTHLIKTRGQQVTLRCSPKSGHDTVSWYQQALGQGPQFIFQYYEEEERQRGNFPDRFSGHQFPNYSSELNVNALLLGDSALYLCASSLLGGAMFFGEGSRLTVL.

CDR3 sequence: CAWSLLAGVNEQFF. In DNA form, the CDR3 reads TGTGCCTGGAGTCTGCTAGCGGGAGTCAATGAGCAGTTCTTC. V usage is TRBV30 and J usage is TRBJ2-1; TRBD2 agrees at 10 bases. The trim removed 2 bases at V and 6 bases at J, leaving 4 bases unmatched. Germline CDR1 reads GTSNPN; CDR2 reads SVGIG (reference sequence). The CDR3 extends over 14 amino acids. Combining the CDR3 with reference TRBV30 and TRBJ2-1 gives the whole variable domain SQTIHQWPATLVQPVGSPLSLECTVEGTSNPNLYWYRQAAGRGLQLLFYSVGIGQISSEVPQNLSASRPQDRQFILSSKKLLLSDSGFYLCAWSLLAGVNEQFFGPGTRLTVL.

The chain links TRBV27 to TRBJ2-1; 14 nucleotides align to TRBD2. The CDR3 runs to 19 residues. The germline gives CDR1 MNHEY, CDR2 SMNVEV (reference sequence). With 6 bases clipped from V and 8 bases from J, the junction kept 18 bases outside the gene matches. This CDR3 is CASSQPGLAGEGEADEQFF. For the CDR3, the DNA is TGTGCCAGCAGCCAGCCGGGACTAGCGGGAGAGGGGGAGGCTGATGAGCAGTTCTTC.

The J gene is TRBJ2-7, the V gene TRBV5-1; 8 bases line up with TRBD1. CDR3 length: 15 residues. Germline assignment: CDR1 SGHRS and CDR2 YFSETQ. With 4 bases clipped from V and 6 bases from J, the junction kept 12 bases outside the gene matches. This CDR3 is CASSTTGGSSGEQYF. CDR3 DNA: TGCGCCAGCAGCACAACAGGGGGATCGTCCGGCGAGCAGTACTTC.

The V and J genes are TRBV5-1 and TRBJ2-1; 7 positions match TRBD2. The CDR3 extends over 15 amino acids. With 0 bases clipped from V and 5 bases from J, the junction kept 5 bases outside the gene matches. CDR1 is SGHRS, CDR2 YFSETQ, per germline. This CDR3 is CASSLVASGDNEQFF. The CDR3 coding sequence is TGCGCCAGCAGCTTGGTGGCTAGCGGAGACAATGAGCAGTTCTTC.

The V gene is TRBV4-2, the J gene TRBJ2-2; the D is unclear. This CDR3 is 16 amino acids long. Germline CDR1 reads LGHNA; CDR2 reads YNFKEQ. Trimming removed 0 bases from V and 2 bases from J, with 10 bases in between. CDR3 coding DNA: TGTGCCAGCAGCCAAGATGTAACTCCAAACACCGGGGAGCTGTTTTTT. Protein product: CASSQDVTPNTGELFF.

The gene calls are TRBV6-1 and TRBJ2-7, with D maybe TRBD1 (6 bases). This CDR3 comprises 12 residues. Germline assignment: CDR1 MNHNS and CDR2 SASEGT. The ends were cut back, 6 bases at V and 3 bases at J, with 9 bases in the middle. DNA of the CDR3: TGTGCCAGCAGCGAGGGGGTCTACGAGCAGTACTTC. Translated, it gives CASSEGVYEQYF.

This chain joins TRBV19 and TRBJ1-1, with 7 bases aligning to TRBD1. This CDR3 has 13 amino acids. The trim removed 6 bases at V and 4 bases at J, leaving 5 bases unmatched. The germline V gene has CDR1 LNHDA and CDR2 SQIVND (reference sequence). The CDR3 region is CASRTPGGTEAFF. The CDR3 DNA follows: TGTGCCAGTAGGACACCAGGGGGCACTGAAGCTTTCTTT.

V and J are TRBV2 and TRBJ2-5; the match to TRBD1 covers 7 bases. The CDR3 sequence is 11 residues long. CDR1 is SNHLY and CDR2 is FYNNEI in the germline V gene. V was clipped by 7 bases and J by 13 bases; unmatched bases: 9. The chain's CDR3 is CASTWTGSGYF. DNA of the CDR3: TGTGCCAGCACTTGGACAGGCTCGGGGTACTTC.

V and J are TRBV27 and TRBJ2-5, with D possibly being TRBD2 (5 bases). Germline V CDR1 and CDR2: MNHEY, SMNVEV (reference sequence). V lost 5 bases and J 5 bases, leaving 9 bases between the germline ends. The CDR3 loop spans 12 amino acids. In DNA, the CDR3 is TGTGCCAGCAGTGGGGAGCTGGAGACCCAGTACTTC. The encoded protein is CASSGELETQYF.

Of note for this clone: Relative to the germline gene, one junction end is altered; a read error may explain this. V is TRBV7-7 and J is TRBJ2-7, with D possibly matching TRBD2 (6 bases). Germline V gene lookup returns CDR1 SSHAT and CDR2 FNYEAQ (reference sequence). The CDR3 is made up of 14 amino acids. The CDR3 sequence: CASSPSPGDYEQYF. The CDR3, as DNA: TGTGCTAGCAGCCCATCCCCGGGGGACTACGAGCAGTACTTC.

The chain links TRBV27 to TRBJ1-1; TRBD1 agrees at 12 bases. With V trimmed by 7 bases and J by 6 bases, 9 bases remained unmatched. Per the germline V gene, CDR1 is MNHEY and CDR2 is SMNVEV (reference sequence). The CDR3 has 15 residues. CDR3 nucleotide sequence: TGTGCCAGCAATCTCGGGACAGGGGGCCGAGCTGAAGCTTTCTTT. Protein sequence: CASNLGTGGRAEAFF.

The genes are TRBV5-1 and TRBJ2-5; 7 bases map to TRBD2. The CDR3 runs 14 residues. Trimming at V came to 4 bases and at J to 2 bases, leaving 5 bases not matched to a gene. Germline lookup yields CDR1 SGHRS and CDR2 YFSETQ. CDR3 protein: CASSPGAGQETQYF. The CDR3 DNA reads as TGCGCCAGCAGCCCGGGAGCGGGGCAAGAGACCCAGTACTTC.

The chain is built from TRBV18 and TRBJ2-1; D gene ambiguous. CDR1 is KGHSH and CDR2 is LQKENI in the germline V gene. The CDR3 has 17 residues. V lost 0 bases and J lost 0, with 12 bases in between. Here the CDR3 DNA reads TGTGCCAGCTCACCACCGAATGCGGTAAGCTCCTACAATGAGCAGTTCTTC. The encoded protein is CASSPPNAVSSYNEQFF.

The chain employs TRBV7-8 and TRBJ2-5; D not certain. Germline V gene data show CDR1 as SGHVS and CDR2 as FQNEAQ. Trimming took off 1 base at V and 3 bases at J, with 9 bases between the two ends. CDR3 size: 14 residues. CDR3 sequence reads: CASSLVPTEETQYF. DNA of the CDR3: TGTGCCAGCAGCTTAGTCCCCACGGAAGAGACCCAGTACTTC.

The rearrangement joins TRBV6-1 to TRBJ1-2; 8 nucleotides align to TRBD1. V gave up 6 bases and J gave up 7 bases; unmatched junction bases: 10. The CDR3 contains 14 residues. Germline values: CDR1 MNHNS, CDR2 SASEGT. Here the CDR3 reads CASSPGQDPFGYTF. In nucleotides, the CDR3 is TGTGCCAGCAGCCCGGGACAGGATCCGTTTGGCTACACCTTC.

This clone was seen a single time. V is TRBV27 and J is TRBJ2-1; TRBD2 aligns across 7 bases. Germline values: CDR1 MNHEY, CDR2 SMNVEV (reference sequence). The length of the CDR3 is 13 residues. Trimming took 6 bases from V and 4 from J; bases not matched to a gene: 3. DNA for the CDR3: TGTGCCAGCAGGCGGGAGACTTACAATGAGCAGTTCTTC. Encoded protein: CASRRETYNEQFF.

The gene calls are TRBV27 and TRBJ1-1; D possibly corresponds to TRBD1 (5 bases). V lost 4 bases and J lost 7, with 16 bases in between. The CDR3 length is 14 residues. Per the germline V gene, CDR1 is MNHEY and CDR2 is SMNVEV (reference sequence). The CDR3 region is CASSYQSGLGEAFF. CDR3 nucleotides: TGTGCCAGCAGTTACCAATCAGGGTTAGGTGAAGCTTTCTTT.